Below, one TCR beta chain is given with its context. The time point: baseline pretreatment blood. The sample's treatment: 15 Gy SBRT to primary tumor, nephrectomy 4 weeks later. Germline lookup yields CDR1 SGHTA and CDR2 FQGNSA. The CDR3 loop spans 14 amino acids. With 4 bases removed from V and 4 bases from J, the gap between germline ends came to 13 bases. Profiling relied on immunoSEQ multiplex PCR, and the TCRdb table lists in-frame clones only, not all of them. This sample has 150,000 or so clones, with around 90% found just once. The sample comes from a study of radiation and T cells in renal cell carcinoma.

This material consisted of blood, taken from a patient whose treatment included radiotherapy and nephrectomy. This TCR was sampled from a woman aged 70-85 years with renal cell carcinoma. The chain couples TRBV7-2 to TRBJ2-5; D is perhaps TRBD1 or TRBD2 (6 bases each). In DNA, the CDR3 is TGTGCCAGCAGCTACCAAGGAGGGGGAGAGACCCAGTACTTC. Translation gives CASSYQGGGETQYF.